The T cell receptor (beta chain) described here comes from a study of identical twins. This clonotype appeared a few times. This CDR3 is built from 11 residues. Trimming shortened V by 0 bases and J by 12 bases, and 9 bases separated the two germline ends. The germline CDR1 and CDR2 sequences are LGHDT and YNNKEL (reference sequence). TCRdb re-called the 5' RACE reads with MiXCR, one entry per CDR3 protein. The sample includes around 510,000 distinct CDR3 sequences, about 13% of them seen just once. This sample was also put to use in a study of yellow fever vaccine responses in identical twins.

The sequencing input was CD4+ T cells sorted from blood. The chain couples TRBV3-1 to TRBJ2-7, with a tentative D call TRBD2 (5 bases). The source of this sequence is a woman aged 18-29 years in good health. CDR3 bases: TGTGCCAGCAGCCAAGAAGCGGCTTGGTACTTC. As protein: CASSQEAAWYF.